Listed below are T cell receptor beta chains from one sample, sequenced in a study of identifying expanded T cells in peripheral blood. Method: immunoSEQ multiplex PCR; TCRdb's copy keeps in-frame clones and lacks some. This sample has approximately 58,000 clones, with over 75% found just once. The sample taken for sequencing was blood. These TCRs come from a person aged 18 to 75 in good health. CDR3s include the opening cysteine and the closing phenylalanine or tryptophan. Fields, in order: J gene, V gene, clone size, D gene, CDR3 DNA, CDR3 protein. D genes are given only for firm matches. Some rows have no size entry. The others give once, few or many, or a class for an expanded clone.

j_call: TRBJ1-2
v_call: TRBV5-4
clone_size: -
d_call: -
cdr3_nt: TGTGCCAGCAGCTTTCGGGGACGCTTCGGGGGTGGCTACACCTTC
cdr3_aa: CASSFRGRFGGGYTF

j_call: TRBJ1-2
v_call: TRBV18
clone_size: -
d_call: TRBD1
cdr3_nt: TGTGCCAGCTCATTGCAGGGGGCCCTGGATGGCTACACCTTC
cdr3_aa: CASSLQGALDGYTF

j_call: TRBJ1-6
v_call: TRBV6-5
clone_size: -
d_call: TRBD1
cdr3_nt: TGTGCCAGCAGCCAACAGGGGGGGAATTCACCCCTCCACTTT
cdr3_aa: CASSQQGGNSPLHF

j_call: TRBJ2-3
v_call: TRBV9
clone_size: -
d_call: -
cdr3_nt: TGTGCCAGCAGCGTCCGGGGGGCCTTGGCTAGCACAGATACGCAGTATTTT
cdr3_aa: CASSVRGALASTDTQYF

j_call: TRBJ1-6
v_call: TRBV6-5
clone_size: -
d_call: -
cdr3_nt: TGTGCCAGCAGTTACTCAGGGGGCTATAATTCACCCCTCCACTTT
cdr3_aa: CASSYSGGYNSPLHF

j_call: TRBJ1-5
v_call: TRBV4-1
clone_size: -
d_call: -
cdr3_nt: TGCGCCAGCAGCCAAGACCAGGAGTATAGCAATCAGCCCCAGCATTTT
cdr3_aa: CASSQDQEYSNQPQHF

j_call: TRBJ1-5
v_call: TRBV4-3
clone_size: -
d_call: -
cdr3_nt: TGCGCCAGCAGCCAAGATTCTAACGGGTATCAGCCCCAGCATTTT
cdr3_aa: CASSQDSNGYQPQHF

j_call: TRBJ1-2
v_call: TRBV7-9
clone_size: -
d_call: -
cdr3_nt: TGTGCCAGCAGCTTATCTCCCACAGGGAGGGTTGGTGGCTACACCTTC
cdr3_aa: CASSLSPTGRVGGYTF

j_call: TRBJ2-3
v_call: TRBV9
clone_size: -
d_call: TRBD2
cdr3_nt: TGTGCCAGCAGCCCGCACGCACTAGCGGGGAGCACAGATACGCAGTATTTT
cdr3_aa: CASSPHALAGSTDTQYF

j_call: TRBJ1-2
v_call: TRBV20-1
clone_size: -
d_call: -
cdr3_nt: TGCAGTGCTAGAGGGACTTATGGCTACACCTTC
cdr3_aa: CSARGTYGYTF

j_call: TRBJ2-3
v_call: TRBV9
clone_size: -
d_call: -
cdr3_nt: TGTGCCAGCAGCGTAGACCCAGCCACGGAAGATACGCAGTATTTT
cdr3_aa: CASSVDPATEDTQYF

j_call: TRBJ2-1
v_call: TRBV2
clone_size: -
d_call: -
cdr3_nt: TGTGCCAGCAGTGACTACAATGAGCAGTTCTTC
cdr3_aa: CASSDYNEQFF

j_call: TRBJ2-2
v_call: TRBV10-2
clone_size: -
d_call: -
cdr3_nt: TGCGCCAGCAGTGAGCGGCGGTGGAACACCGGGGAGCTGTTTTTT
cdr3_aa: CASSERRWNTGELFF

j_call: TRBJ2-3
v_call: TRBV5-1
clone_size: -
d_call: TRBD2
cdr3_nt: TGCGCCAGCAGTCTCACCGGGACTACGCCTCTTGGGGCAGATACGCAGTATTTT
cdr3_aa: CASSLTGTTPLGADTQYF

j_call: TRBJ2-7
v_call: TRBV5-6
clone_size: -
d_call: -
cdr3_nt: TGTGCCAGCAGCTTGACATCCGAGCAGTACTTC
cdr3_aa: CASSLTSEQYF

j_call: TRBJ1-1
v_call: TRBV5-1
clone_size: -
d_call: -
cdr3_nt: TGCGCCAGCAGTCTTCTAACAGGGATGGCTGAAGCTTTCTTT
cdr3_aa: CASSLLTGMAEAFF

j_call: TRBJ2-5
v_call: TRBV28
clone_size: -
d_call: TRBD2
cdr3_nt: TGTGCCAGCAGTCTGACACTTACTAGCGGGAACTCCCAAGAGACCCAGTACTTC
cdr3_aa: CASSLTLTSGNSQETQYF

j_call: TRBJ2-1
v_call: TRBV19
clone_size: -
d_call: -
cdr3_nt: TGTGCCAGTAGTATAAAGGCCCTCGGGACCCAGCAGTTCTTC
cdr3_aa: CASSIKALGTQQFF

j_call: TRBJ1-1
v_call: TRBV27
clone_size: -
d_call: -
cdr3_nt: TGTGCCAGCAGTTGGGAGGGGAAGGGTGAAGCTTTCTTT
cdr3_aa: CASSWEGKGEAFF

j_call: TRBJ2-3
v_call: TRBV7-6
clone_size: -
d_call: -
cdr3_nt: TGTGCCAGCAGCCCAGGCCTTACAGATACGCAGTATTTT
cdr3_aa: CASSPGLTDTQYF

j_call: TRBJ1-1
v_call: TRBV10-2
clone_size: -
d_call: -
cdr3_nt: TGCGCCAGCACTAGCAAACGCAACACTGAAGCTTTCTTT
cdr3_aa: CASTSKRNTEAFF

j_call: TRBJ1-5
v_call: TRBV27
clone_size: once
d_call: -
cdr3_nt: TGTGCCAGCAGTTTATCGGCCAATCAGCCCCAGCATTTT
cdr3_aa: CASSLSANQPQHF

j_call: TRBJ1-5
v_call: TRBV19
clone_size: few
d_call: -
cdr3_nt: TGTGCCAGTAGTGTTGGGACGGTTTATAGCAATCAGCCCCAGCATTTT
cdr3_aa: CASSVGTVYSNQPQHF

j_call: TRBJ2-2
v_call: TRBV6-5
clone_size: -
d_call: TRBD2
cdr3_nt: TGTGCCAGCAGTTCGCGGGAGCTGGGCACCGGGGAGCTGTTTTTT
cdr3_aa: CASSSRELGTGELFF

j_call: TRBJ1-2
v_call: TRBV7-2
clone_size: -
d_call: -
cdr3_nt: TGTGCCAGCAGCTTAGATTCCAGGTTAACAAGCTATGGCTACACCTTC
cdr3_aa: CASSLDSRLTSYGYTF

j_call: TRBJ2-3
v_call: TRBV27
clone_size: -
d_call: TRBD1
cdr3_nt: TGTGCCAGCAGCGTGGACAGGGGGCACATCGTGGATACGCAGTATTTT
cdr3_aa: CASSVDRGHIVDTQYF

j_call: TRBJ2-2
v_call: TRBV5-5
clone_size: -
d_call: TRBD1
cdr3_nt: TGTGCCAGCAGCATAGGGACAGGGCTTACCGGGGAGCTGTTTTTT
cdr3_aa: CASSIGTGLTGELFF

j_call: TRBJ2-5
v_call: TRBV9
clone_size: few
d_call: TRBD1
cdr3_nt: TGTGCCAGCAGTCCGGGACAGGGACTCCAAGAGACCCAGTACTTC
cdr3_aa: CASSPGQGLQETQYF

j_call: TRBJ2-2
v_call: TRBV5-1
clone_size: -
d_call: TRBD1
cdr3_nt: TGCGCCAGCAGCCCACGGCACCAGGGGGCGCTTACCGGGGAGCTGTTTTTT
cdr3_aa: CASSPRHQGALTGELFF

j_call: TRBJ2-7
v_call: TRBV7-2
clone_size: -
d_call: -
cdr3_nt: TGTGCCAGCAGTTACACACCGGGTGGCCTGATGGGGCAGTACTTC
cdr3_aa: CASSYTPGGLMGQYF

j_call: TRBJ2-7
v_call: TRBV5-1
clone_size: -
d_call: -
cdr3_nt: TGCGCCAGCAGCTTTGGGTCCCGCGATTGGTACTTC
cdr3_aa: CASSFGSRDWYF

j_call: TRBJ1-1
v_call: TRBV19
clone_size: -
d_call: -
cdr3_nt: TGTGCCAGTAGTATCGGCCCTCGGGGGAACGCTTTCTTT
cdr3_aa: CASSIGPRGNAFF

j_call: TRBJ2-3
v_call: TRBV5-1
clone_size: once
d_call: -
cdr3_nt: TGCGCCAGCAGCTTCGACGGGACAGATACGCAGTATTTT
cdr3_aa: CASSFDGTDTQYF

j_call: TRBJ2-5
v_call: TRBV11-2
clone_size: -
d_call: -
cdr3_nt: TGTGCCAGCAGCTCCGGACCCGACGGAGAGACCCAGTACTTC
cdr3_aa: CASSSGPDGETQYF

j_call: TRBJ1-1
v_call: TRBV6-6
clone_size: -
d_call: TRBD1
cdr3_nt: TGTGCCAGCAACCATCAGGGGGCTAGAACTGAAGCTTTCTTT
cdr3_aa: CASNHQGARTEAFF

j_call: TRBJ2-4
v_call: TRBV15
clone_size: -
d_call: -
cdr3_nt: TGTGCCACCAGCAGAGAGACCGGGCTAATAGCCAAAAACATTCAGTACTTC
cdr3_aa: CATSRETGLIAKNIQYF

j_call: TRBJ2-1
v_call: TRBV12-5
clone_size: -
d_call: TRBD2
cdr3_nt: TGTGCTAGTGGCTCCTCGTGGACTAGCGGGGTTAATGAGCAGTTCTTC
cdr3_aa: CASGSSWTSGVNEQFF

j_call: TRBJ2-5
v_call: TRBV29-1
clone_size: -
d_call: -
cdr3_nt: TGCAGCGGGGCAGCTAGCAAACAAGAGACCCAGTACTTC
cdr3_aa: CSGAASKQETQYF

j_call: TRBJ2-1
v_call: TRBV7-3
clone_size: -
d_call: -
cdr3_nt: TGTGCCAGCAGCTCGCGTGAGATAGGTATTAGGTACAATGAGCAGTTCTTC
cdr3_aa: CASSSREIGIRYNEQFF